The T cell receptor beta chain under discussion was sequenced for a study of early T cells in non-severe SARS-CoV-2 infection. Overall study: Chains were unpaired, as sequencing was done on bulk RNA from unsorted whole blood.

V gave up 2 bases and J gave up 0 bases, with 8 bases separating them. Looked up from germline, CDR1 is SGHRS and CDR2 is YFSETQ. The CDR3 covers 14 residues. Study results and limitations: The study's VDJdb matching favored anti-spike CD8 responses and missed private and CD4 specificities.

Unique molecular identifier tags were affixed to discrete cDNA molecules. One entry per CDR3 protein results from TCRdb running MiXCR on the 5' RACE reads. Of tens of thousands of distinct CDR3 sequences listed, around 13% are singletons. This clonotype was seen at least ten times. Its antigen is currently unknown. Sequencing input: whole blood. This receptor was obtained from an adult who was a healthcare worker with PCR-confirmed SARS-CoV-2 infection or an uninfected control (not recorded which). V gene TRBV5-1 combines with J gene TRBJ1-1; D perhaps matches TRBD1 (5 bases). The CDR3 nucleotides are TGCGCCAGCAGCTTCGGGGGGATGAACACTGAAGCTTTCTTT. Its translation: CASSFGGMNTEAFF.